The 13 T cell receptor beta chains given below trace back to one sample, sequenced in a study of cytomegalovirus exposure and HLA in healthy donors. The PCR used 60 Vbeta and 13 Jbeta primers. TCRdb's table, derived via immunoSEQ multiplex PCR, lists solely in-frame clones and lacks some. The data show about 160,000 clones, around 70% seen once. Sequencing input: PBMCs. The receptor set was obtained from a man aged 18 to 30 in good health and CMV-seropositive.

This clone showed up just a few times. This sequence joins TRBV10-2 and TRBJ1-6; TRBD1 aligns across 7 bases. Germline CDR1 WSHSY, CDR2 SAAADI. The ends lost 2 bases at V and 6 bases at J; junction bases unmatched: 1. The CDR3 has 14 amino acids. CDR3 sequence reads: CASSEPGGNSPLHF. The CDR3 nucleotides read TGCGCCAGCAGTGAGCCAGGGGGTAATTCACCCCTCCACTTT.

The chain links TRBV5-5 to TRBJ2-3; D might be TRBD2 (5 bases). Looked up from germline, CDR1 is SGHKS and CDR2 is YYEKEE (reference sequence). Between the trimmed V and J ends, which lost 3 bases and 2 bases, there was a span of 10 bases. The CDR3 spans 14 residues. The DNA for the CDR3 is TGTGCCAGCAGCTCCTGGGGAGACACAGATACGCAGTATTTT. Translation: CASSSWGDTDTQYF.

On this clone itself: The same CDR3 also results from other DNA sequences found in this sample. The chain uses TRBV29-1 and TRBJ2-3; the D gene is possibly TRBD1 (5 bases). Trimming pared 3 bases from V and 2 bases from J, leaving 12 bases between. The CDR3 has 14 residues. Looked up from germline, CDR1 is SQVTM and CDR2 is ANQGSEA. DNA for the CDR3: TGCAGCGTTGAGATGGGGCAGGACACAGATACGCAGTATTTT. This translates into CSVEMGQDTDTQYF.

This clone was observed a handful of times. This specimen includes other DNA sequences encoding the same CDR3. The chain combines TRBV7-2 with TRBJ2-3; D is uncertain. This CDR3 has 11 residues. The V and J ends lost 3 bases and 6 bases respectively, with 4 bases between them. Germline CDR1 reads SGHTA; CDR2 reads FQGNSA. This chain's CDR3 is CASSFSDTQYF. DNA for the CDR3: TGTGCCAGCAGCTTCAGTGATACGCAGTATTTT.

The V gene is TRBV27, the J gene TRBJ1-2; D gene uncertain. Trimming removed 4 bases at V and 5 bases at J, with 14 bases between. CDR1 and CDR2 from the germline V gene are MNHEY and SMNVEV (reference sequence). This CDR3 comprises 14 residues. DNA for the CDR3: TGTGCCAGCAGTTCAGGACGGAGGTCTTATGGCTACACCTTC. Residues: CASSSGRRSYGYTF.

Comments on this clone: An end of the junction differs from the germline gene, which may be a read error. The sample has other DNA sequences that encode this CDR3 too. This chain joins TRBV4-2 and TRBJ1-4; D may be TRBD1 (6 bases). Germline V gene data show CDR1 as LGHNA and CDR2 as YNFKEQ. This CDR3 spans 13 amino acids. The CDR3 loop is CASSQEGVGTPSF. CDR3 nucleotides: TGTGCCAGCAGCCAAGAGGGTGTAGGGACACCCTCTTTT.

The genes are TRBV15 and TRBJ2-5; tentative D call: TRBD1 (5 bases). This CDR3 has 13 amino acids. Trimming pared 0 bases from V and 4 bases from J, leaving 6 bases between. Germline V gene sequence: CDR1 LNHNV, CDR2 YYDKDF (reference sequence). The CDR3 loop reads CATSRDQGETQYF. The CDR3 region has the DNA TGTGCCACCAGCAGAGATCAGGGAGAGACCCAGTACTTC. Full variable domain (outside the CDR3, taken from reference TRBV15 and TRBJ2-5): DAMVIQNPRYQVTQFGKPVTLSCSQTLNHNVMYWYQQKSSQAPKLLFHYYDKDFNNEADTPDNFQSRRPNTSFCFLDIRSPGLGDTAMYLCATSRDQGETQYFGPGTRLLVL.

This clone has only a few counts. The V and J genes are TRBV6-5 and TRBJ2-7, with D tentatively TRBD1 (6 bases). The ends were cut back, 6 bases at V and 1 base at J, with 16 bases in the middle. The CDR3 is 15 residues long. Germline lookup yields CDR1 MNHEY and CDR2 SVGAGI. The CDR3 nucleotides are TGTGCCAGCAGATCCCACAGGGAAACTTCCTACGAGCAGTACGTC. It translates to CASRSHRETSYEQYV.

This rearrangement joins TRBV11-3 to TRBJ1-1; D gene ambiguous. V dropped 1 base and J dropped 11 bases, with 11 bases sitting between them. This CDR3 contains 12 residues. Germline CDR1 and CDR2: SGHNT and YENEEA. The CDR3 loop reads CASSLGNRRAFF. In nucleotides, the CDR3 is TGTGCCAGCAGCTTAGGTAATCGGCGGGCTTTCTTT.

The chain employs TRBV6-1 and TRBJ1-2, with 8 bases fitting TRBD1. Per the germline V gene, CDR1 is MNHNS and CDR2 is SASEGT. This CDR3 spans 13 amino acids. Unmatched junction bases numbered 6, after V lost 8 bases and J lost 4 bases. In nucleotides, the CDR3 is TGTGCCAGCGGACAGGGTAGGGGCTATGGCTACACCTTC. Translating it yields CASGQGRGYGYTF.

The chain employs TRBV9 and TRBJ1-4; 9 nucleotides match TRBD1. The germline V gene has CDR1 SGDLS and CDR2 YYNGEE. V dropped 3 bases and J dropped 5; count of bases not matched to a gene: 8. This CDR3 has 16 amino acids. CDR3 DNA: TGTGCCAGCAGCGCCATAGGGGGACAGGGAAATGAAAAACTGTTTTTT. Encoded protein: CASSAIGGQGNEKLFF.

CDR3 in DNA: TGCGCCAGCAGCTTGGGGTCAGTCTCCGGGGCCAACGTCCTGACTTTC. Its protein is CASSLGSVSGANVLTF. This chain links TRBV5-1 with TRBJ2-6; D unresolved. The CDR3 has 16 residues. Trimming stripped 0 bases from V and 4 bases from J, with 11 bases between. Germline-derived CDR1 and CDR2 are SGHRS and YFSETQ.

The V gene is TRBV5-4, the J gene TRBJ1-6; the D is unclear. Germline values: CDR1 SGHNT, CDR2 YYREEE (reference sequence). The CDR3 consists of 17 residues. Trimming took 4 bases from V and 0 from J, leaving 14 bases between them. The CDR3 loop reads CASSAGNTSSYNSPLHF. The CDR3 DNA follows: TGTGCCAGCAGCGCGGGTAACACGAGCTCCTATAATTCACCCCTCCACTTT. Together with reference TRBV5-4 and TRBJ1-6, the CDR3 gives the full variable domain: ETGVTQSPTHLIKTRGQQVTLRCSSQSGHNTVSWYQQALGQGPQFIFQYYREEENGRGNFPPRFSGLQFPNYSSELNVNALELDDSALYLCASSAGNTSSYNSPLHFGNGTRLTVT.